These 2 T cell receptor beta chains were sequenced from one sample in a study of OX40 agonist ivuxolimab in advanced cancers. Sequencing was performed with immunoSEQ multiplex PCR; in TCRdb, only in-frame clones are kept and a portion is missing. The table includes 60,000 to 70,000 clones, 75% to 90% detected once. This specimen was CD4+ or CD8+ T cells sorted from blood, taken in a trial of the OX40 agonist ivuxolimab. These receptors all come from an adult with an advanced solid tumor such as melanoma, head and neck, liver or kidney cancer.

This clone was recorded a few times. The DNA for the CDR3 is TGTGCCAGCAGCCCCCGGGACCTCACTTTGCTGGTTAGTTATCTCTCTGGAAACACCATATATTTT. Its translation is CASSPRDLTLLVSYLSGNTIYF. The chain uses TRBV21-1 and TRBJ1-3. TRBV21-1 represents a pseudogene. The CDR3 loop spans 22 amino acids.

This clone was seen a handful of times. The V gene is TRBV10-3, the J gene TRBJ2-7; possibly TRBD2 for D (5 bases). The CDR3 is made up of 14 amino acids. Germline assignment: CDR1 ENHRY and CDR2 SYGVKD. V shed 11 bases and J shed 3 bases, with 20 bases lying between them. The CDR3 region is CASETDSTHYEQYF. Here the CDR3 DNA reads TGTGCCTCCGAAACGGACTCAACCCACTACGAGCAGTACTTC.